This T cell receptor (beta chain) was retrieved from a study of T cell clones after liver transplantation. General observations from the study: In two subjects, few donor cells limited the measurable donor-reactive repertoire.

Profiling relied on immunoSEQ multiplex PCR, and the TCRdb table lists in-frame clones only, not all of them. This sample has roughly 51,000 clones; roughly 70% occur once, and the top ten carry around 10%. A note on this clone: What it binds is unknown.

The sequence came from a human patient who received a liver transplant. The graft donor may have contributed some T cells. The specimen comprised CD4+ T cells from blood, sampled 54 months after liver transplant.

Here the CDR3 DNA reads TGTGCCAGTAGGCGGGTGAGTAGCAATCAGCCCCAGCATTTT. Protein: CASRRVSSNQPQHF. This chain connects TRBV19 to TRBJ1-5; D gene uncertain. CDR1 is LNHDA and CDR2 is SQIVND in the germline V gene (reference sequence). Between the trimmed V and J ends, which lost 6 bases and 0 bases, there was a span of 9 bases. The CDR3 is 14 amino acids.